These 29 T cell receptor beta chains came from one sample sequenced in a study of blood T cell repertoires in COVID-19. Method: immunoSEQ multiplex PCR; TCRdb's copy keeps in-frame clones and lacks some. The sample lists about 250,000 clones; 65% to 90% were seen once. The material sequenced was peripheral blood. These receptors all stem from a man in his fifties with COVID-19, enrolled during active disease.

The chain employs TRBV5-1 and TRBJ2-2; D call uncertain. CDR1 is SGHRS, CDR2 YFSETQ, per germline. CDR3 length: 15 residues. V was cut by 1 base and J by 0 bases, with 7 bases left in between. The chain's CDR3 is CASSLTGANTGELFF. DNA of the CDR3: TGCGCCAGCAGCTTGACTGGAGCGAACACCGGGGAGCTGTTTTTT.

This clone was observed a handful of times. The chain combines TRBV4-3 with TRBJ1-2; 8 nucleotides agree with TRBD1. The CDR3 is 14 amino acids. The germline V gene has CDR1 LGHNA and CDR2 YSLEER. V shed 0 bases, J shed 7 bases, and the junction held 4 bases outside the gene matches. This CDR3 reads CASSQDPGGGGYTF. CDR3 sequence (DNA): TGCGCCAGCAGCCAAGATCCAGGGGGCGGTGGCTACACCTTC.

The chain employs TRBV6-2 or TRBV6-3 and TRBJ2-7; 11 bases line up with TRBD2. The V segment lost 6 bases and the J segment 7 bases; nucleotides outside the gene matches: 8. The length of the CDR3 is 14 residues. Germline lookup yields CDR1 MNHEY and CDR2 SVGEGT. DNA of the CDR3: TGTGCCAGCAGCCAACCCGCTAGCGGGGGGGAGCAGTACTTC. This translates into CASSQPASGGEQYF.

The J gene is TRBJ2-2, the V gene TRBV5-6, with D maybe TRBD1 (6 bases). The CDR3 is 15 residues long. Germline CDR1 SGHDT, CDR2 YYEEEE. V was pared by 2 bases and J by 6 bases, with 14 bases between. The CDR3 region is CASSLQGGIPGELFF. DNA for the CDR3: TGTGCCAGCAGCTTACAGGGTGGGATCCCCGGGGAGCTGTTTTTT.

The genes are TRBV5-1 and TRBJ2-3; D unclear. V shed 7 bases and J shed 2 bases, with 14 bases lying between them. CDR3 size: 14 residues. Per the germline V gene, CDR1 is SGHRS and CDR2 is YFSETQ. The CDR3 loop reads CASQHEANTDTQYF. CDR3 DNA sequence: TGCGCCAGCCAGCACGAGGCAAACACAGATACGCAGTATTTT. Based on the CDR3 plus reference TRBV5-1 and TRBJ2-3, the full variable domain is KAGVTQTPRYLIKTRGQQVTLSCSPISGHRSVSWYQQTPGQGLQFLFEYFSETQRNKGNFPGRFSGRQFSNSRSEMNVSTLELGDSALYLCASQHEANTDTQYFGPGTRLTVL.

The V call is TRBV19, the J call TRBJ2-5; 9 positions match TRBD1. This CDR3 region has 14 residues. Germline CDR1 reads LNHDA; CDR2 reads SQIVND (reference sequence). Trimming cost V 6 bases and J 2 bases; bases outside gene matches: 4. The CDR3 protein is CASRIQGAQETQYF. The CDR3 region has the DNA TGTGCCAGTAGAATACAGGGGGCTCAAGAGACCCAGTACTTC.

The chain has TRBV4-1 and TRBJ1-6; 8 bases align to TRBD1. V trimming: 3 bases; J trimming: 7 bases; junction bases outside the gene matches: 5. From germline, CDR1 is MGHRA and CDR2 YSYEKL. CDR3 length: 15 residues. The CDR3 region has the DNA TGCGCCAGCAGCCACTCGGCAGGGGGCAATTCACCCCTCCACTTT. Its translation is CASSHSAGGNSPLHF.

The genes are TRBV6-2 or TRBV6-3 and TRBJ1-2; 12 bases fit TRBD1. J was trimmed by 7 bases and V by 4 bases; bases with no gene match: 10. The germline V gene has CDR1 MNHEY and CDR2 SVGEGT. This CDR3 spans 16 amino acids. CDR3 nucleotide sequence: TGTGCCAGCAGTTGGGACCTGGGACAGGGGGCGCCTGGCTACACCTTC. It is translated as CASSWDLGQGAPGYTF.

The V call is TRBV9, the J call TRBJ2-5, with 9 bases identical to TRBD2. The CDR3 consists of 16 residues. With V trimmed by 4 bases and J by 1 base, 8 bases remained unmatched. Germline CDR1 and CDR2: SGDLS and YYNGEE. The CDR3 DNA reads TGTGCCAGCAGCAGGAGCGGGGGGCCGTCCCAAGAGACCCAGTACTTC. It translates to CASSRSGGPSQETQYF.

This clone was counted once. The chain has TRBV7-2 and TRBJ2-5; D might be TRBD2 (6 bases). Deletions cut 5 bases from V and 2 bases from J, with 15 bases between. This CDR3 has 15 residues. The V gene's germline CDR1 is SGHTA and CDR2 FQGNSA. CDR3 nucleotides: TGTGCCAGCAGCCCGGACGCGGGGATACAAGAGACCCAGTACTTC. It yields the protein CASSPDAGIQETQYF.

The CDR3 nucleotides are TGTGCCAGCAGCAGTCTGGACAGGAGCTCCTACGAGCAGTACTTC. It translates to CASSSLDRSSYEQYF. The chain recombines TRBV14 with TRBJ2-7; 7 bases align to TRBD1. Germline loops: CDR1 SGHDN, CDR2 FVKESK. V shed 5 bases and J 0 bases; nucleotides not matched to a gene: 7. The CDR3 runs to 15 residues.

The chain recombines TRBV29-1 with TRBJ2-5; 9 positions agree with TRBD2. The CDR3 is made up of 15 amino acids. Germline CDR1 SQVTM, CDR2 ANQGSEA. V lost 3 bases and J lost 2; bases outside the gene matches: 7. The CDR3 DNA reads TGCAGCGTTGATGTTAGCGGGGGAAGGCAAGAGACCCAGTACTTC. It encodes CSVDVSGGRQETQYF.

The chain links TRBV28 to TRBJ1-1; D unclear. Germline-derived CDR1 and CDR2 are MDHEN and SYDVKM. The V and J ends lost 3 bases and 1 base respectively, with 36 bases between them. CDR3 length equals 23 residues. The CDR3, as DNA: TGTGCCAGCAGTTTCTTCTTTCCGGCTGCGAGGCTTCGGACGGGAGACCGGAACACTGAAGCTTTCTTT. Amino acid sequence: CASSFFFPAARLRTGDRNTEAFF.

The V and J genes are TRBV7-8 and TRBJ1-6; D may be TRBD1 (5 bases). The germline V and J ends were trimmed by 1 base and 14 bases, with 15 bases remaining between them. Germline V gene sequence: CDR1 SGHVS, CDR2 FQNEAQ. The CDR3 runs 14 residues. This CDR3 reads CASSLGNRRQSLHF. CDR3 in DNA: TGTGCCAGCAGCTTAGGAAACAGGCGGCAGTCCCTCCACTTT.

The chain uses TRBV30 and TRBJ1-5, with TRBD1 identical over 8 bases. The CDR3 is 14 residues long. After removal of 3 bases from V and 2 bases from J, the junction contained 3 bases not matched to a gene. CDR1 and CDR2 (germline): GTSNPN, SVGIG (reference sequence). The CDR3 sequence is CAWSQGAGNQPQHF. CDR3 sequence (DNA): TGTGCCTGGAGCCAGGGGGCCGGCAATCAGCCCCAGCATTTT.

This CDR3 is CASSHRDRGRVDTIYF. For the CDR3, the DNA is TGTGCCAGCAGCCACCGGGACAGGGGGCGGGTAGACACCATATATTTT. V gene TRBV4-2 combines with J gene TRBJ1-3, with 12 bases identical to TRBD1. Germline lookup yields CDR1 LGHNA and CDR2 YNFKEQ. The CDR3 length is 16 residues. Trimming removed 3 bases from V and 8 bases from J; junction bases left unmatched: 8.

This clone was picked up a small number of times. This rearrangement joins TRBV4-1 to TRBJ2-2, with TRBD1 matching 7 bases. V lost 3 bases to trimming and J lost 2 bases; unmatched junction nucleotides: 6. This CDR3 is built from 16 residues. CDR1 and CDR2 (germline): MGHRA, YSYEKL. This CDR3 reads CASSQENRGNTGELFF. CDR3 in DNA: TGCGCCAGCAGCCAGGAAAACAGGGGAAACACCGGGGAGCTGTTTTTT.

V is TRBV30 and J is TRBJ1-1, with D perhaps TRBD1 (6 bases). The CDR3 runs to 15 residues. Germline V CDR1 and CDR2: GTSNPN, SVGIG (reference sequence). V was trimmed by 4 bases and J by 3 bases, leaving 18 bases between them. CDR3 amino acids: CAWMGSRQGYTEAFF. Here the CDR3 DNA reads TGTGCCTGGATGGGGAGTCGTCAGGGGTACACTGAAGCTTTCTTT.

This clone was detected once. This CDR3 reads CASSQGGGAGETQYF. CDR3 bases: TGCGCCAGCAGCCAAGGCGGGGGGGCCGGAGAGACCCAGTACTTC. The chain uses TRBV4-3 and TRBJ2-5; TRBD2 aligns across 9 bases. Germline V gene lookup returns CDR1 LGHNA and CDR2 YSLEER. The CDR3 loop spans 15 amino acids. Trimming took 1 base from V and 4 from J; bases not matched to a gene: 4.

V usage is TRBV4-1 and J usage is TRBJ2-3; 10 bases are a match to TRBD2. Unmatched junction bases numbered 18, after V lost 2 bases and J lost 1 base. In germline, CDR1 is MGHRA, CDR2 YSYEKL. This CDR3 is 21 amino acids long. CDR3 loop: CASSQPSLKSSGGGRTDTQYF. DNA for the CDR3: TGCGCCAGCAGCCAACCCTCACTGAAATCTAGCGGGGGTGGACGCACAGATACGCAGTATTTT.

V and J are TRBV6-6 and TRBJ1-1, with 9 bases identical to TRBD1. The CDR3 extends over 13 amino acids. Germline trimming cut 7 bases from V and 7 bases from J; bases unmatched to any gene: 7. Germline V gene sequence: CDR1 MNHNY, CDR2 SVGAGI (reference sequence). The CDR3: CASTKQGAYEAFF. The CDR3 coding sequence is TGTGCCAGCACTAAACAGGGGGCCTATGAAGCTTTCTTT.

The chain is built from TRBV18 and TRBJ1-6; unclear D gene. From germline, CDR1 is KGHSH and CDR2 LQKENI. This CDR3 is 13 amino acids long. Trimming took 2 bases from V and 10 from J, leaving 9 bases between them. The CDR3 DNA reads as TGTGCCAGCTCACCAGCCCCGGGGTCACCCCTCCACTTT. It codes for CASSPAPGSPLHF.

The chain couples TRBV28 to TRBJ1-2, with a possible D match to TRBD1 (5 bases). Germline lookup yields CDR1 MDHEN and CDR2 SYDVKM. V lost 8 bases to trimming and J lost 3 bases, with 16 bases between them. This CDR3 contains 14 residues. CDR3 coding DNA: TGTGCCAGCCAATCCCCGACAGACCACTATGGCTACACCTTC. It specifies CASQSPTDHYGYTF.

The V gene is TRBV5-5, the J gene TRBJ2-7; 8 bases agree with TRBD1. V dropped 1 base and J dropped 5; count of bases not matched to a gene: 8. Germline CDR1 reads SGHKS; CDR2 reads YYEKEE (reference sequence). This CDR3 region has 15 residues. CDR3: CASSLLNRGVNEQYF. The DNA of the CDR3 is TGTGCCAGCAGCTTGCTTAACAGGGGGGTCAACGAGCAGTACTTC.

This chain connects TRBV3-1 (or the pseudogene TRBV3-2) to TRBJ1-4, with D possibly TRBD1 on 5 matching bases. This CDR3 has 16 amino acids. V gave up 0 bases and J gave up 10 bases, with 18 bases separating them. Germline V gene data show CDR1 as LGHDT and CDR2 as YNNKEL (reference sequence). The DNA for the CDR3 is TGTGCCAGCAGCCAAGATCAGGGTAGGGGAAGAGGAAAACTGTTTTTT. It translates to CASSQDQGRGRGKLFF.

The chain uses TRBV6-5 and TRBJ2-7, with D hard to call. Germline values: CDR1 MNHEY, CDR2 SVGAGI. The V end was cut by 6 bases, the J end by 4 bases, with 10 bases between. The CDR3 covers 12 residues. CDR3 bases: TGTGCCAGCAGCCAACTAAAATACGAGCAGTACTTC. Its protein is CASSQLKYEQYF.

The rearrangement joins TRBV18 to TRBJ1-5; TRBD1 agrees at 10 bases. The CDR3 spans 15 residues. The J segment lost 4 bases and the V segment lost 3 bases, leaving 3 bases of the junction unmatched. Germline CDR1 is KGHSH and CDR2 is LQKENI. The CDR3 region has the DNA TGTGCCAGCTCACCGGGGACAGGGGTAAATCAGCCCCAGCATTTT. Amino acid sequence: CASSPGTGVNQPQHF. Complete variable domain (other parts from reference TRBV18 and TRBJ1-5): NAGVMQNPRHLVRRRGQEARLRCSPMKGHSHVYWYRQLPEEGLKFMVYLQKENIIDESGMPKERFSAEFPKEGPSILRIQQVVRGDSAAYFCASSPGTGVNQPQHFGDGTRLSIL.

This sequence joins TRBV18 and TRBJ2-2; D unresolved. Germline values: CDR1 KGHSH, CDR2 LQKENI. V dropped 4 bases and J dropped 7 bases, with 13 bases sitting between them. The CDR3 runs 14 residues. The CDR3 loop is CASSQLSVGGELFF. Written as DNA, the CDR3 is TGTGCCAGCTCACAACTCTCGGTTGGCGGGGAGCTGTTTTTT.

As to this clone: At one boundary the junction diverges from the germline segment, which might be a read error. The V and J genes are TRBV7-7 and TRBJ2-2; 9 bases agree with TRBD1. CDR1 and CDR2 (germline): SSHAT, FNYEAQ (reference sequence). This CDR3 has 16 residues. CDR3 sequence: CASSAGTGRFPGELFF. In DNA, the CDR3 is TGTGCTAGCAGCGCCGGGACAGGGCGTTTCCCCGGGGAGCTGTTTTTT. Full variable domain (remainder filled in from reference TRBV7-7 and TRBJ2-2): GAGVSQSPRYKVTKRGQDVTLRCDPISSHATLYWYQQALGQGPEFLTYFNYEAQPDKSGLPSDRFSAERPEGSISTLTIQRTEQRDSAMYRCASSAGTGRFPGELFFGEGSRLTVL.